What follows describes a single TCR beta chain. This clonotype occurred many times. Its antigen specificity is not known. Within one base of it there is no much larger clone, and no base qualities were kept. V loses 3 bases, J loses 3 bases, and the germline ends lie 18 bases apart. Taken from cysteine to phenylalanine, the CDR3 has 16 residues. Of the read, only the CDR3 DNA is kept; its 48 bases are in frame from base 1. CDR1 and CDR2 are drawn from the germline V gene (reference sequence): MNHEY, SMNVEV. The record originates from a study of Graves' ophthalmopathy and Graves' hyperthyroidism (dated by TCRdb to the late 2010s). General notes on the study: Peripheral blood samples were taken at the time of initial diagnosis, before any treatment was given. To explore V-J signatures distinguishing ophthalmopathy from hyperthyroidism, a discovery set of 100 patients (about 44 ophthalmopathy, about 57 stable hyperthyroidism) was enrolled. The study used TCR beta repertoire signatures to distinguish Graves' ophthalmopathy from Graves' hyperthyroidism and to predict progression to ophthalmopathy. In total, some 130 blood samples were TCR-sequenced: fewer than 50 ophthalmopathy, some 75 hyperthyroidism and some 17 hyperthyroidism-to-ophthalmopathy patients. An independent validation cohort was composed of 18 hyperthyroidism patients and some 16 patients who later progressed from hyperthyroidism to ophthalmopathy. The 75 to 100 discovery patients were randomly divided into training and test sets at a 7:3 ratio. Following sample collection, hyperthyroidism patients were given methimazole at a starting dose of 30 mg daily, and ophthalmopathy patients were given high-dose intravenous methylprednisolone. T-cell repertoires of thyroid tissue and blood were compared in 5 or 6 hyperthyroidism patients. What the study reported, not specific to this receptor: In validation, the model predicted ophthalmopathy progression with 55% to 71% sensitivity and about 77% specificity; roughly 11 predicted patients were CT-confirmed with GO in a median of around 6 months. Most of the expanded thyroid clonotypes with a frequency above 0.001 were also detected in blood, and it was suggested that the thyroid immune response may be reflected by blood repertoires. No statistical method was used to predetermine the sample size, and group allocation was not hidden from the investigators. In cross-validation, the 13-signature model distinguished ophthalmopathy from stable hyperthyroidism with 85% to 90% sensitivity and about 84% specificity, and in the test set the corresponding values were roughly 78% and 74%.

TCR beta CDR3 regions were amplified from RNA transcripts for repertoire sequencing. The first round was an RT-PCR using HTBI primers with the Qiagen OneStep RT-PCR kit, and this first round was followed by a second-round multiplex PCR, then size selection and purification. The libraries underwent paired-end sequencing with 100 bp reads on an Illumina HiSeq2000. On the study's bioinformatics: SOAPnuke was used to process the reads, throwing out any read that had adapters, had uncalled bases, had a mean Phred below 15, or lacked an exact constant-primer or identifier match. COPE v1.2.5 was used to merge the high-quality paired reads. Clonotypes were defined as unique nucleotide sequences and were aligned to IMGT TRB V, D and J references using MiTCR v1.1. Only V-J combinations with frequency above 0.0001 were analysed, covering approximately 99% of repertoires. For each V-J combination, a TCR clonal expansion and chaos score was defined as F50 clonal expansion divided by the chaos observed in the TCRdist matrix. Features were reduced by Welch's t-statistics and random forest to over ten V-J combinations, which fed a naive Bayes classifier. The similarity between thyroid and blood repertoires was quantified using the Morisita-Horn index. TCRdb itself trimmed the public reads at Q25 with fastp, ran MiXCR and retained productive beta chains. A single entry per CDR3 protein holds the most common genes and DNA from its merged rows. TCRdb, not the authors, supplied the V and J calls. The sample table shows about 400,000 distinct CDR3 sequences, and approximately 20% are seen once. The ten largest clones capture 1.5% to 2% of the sample.

Ophthalmopathy patients were characterized by moderately to severely active disease, a Clinical Activity Score of at least 3, a NOSPECS grade of at least 4, and a disease duration under 3 months. Patients with other autoimmune diseases, uncontrolled infections, pregnancy or lactation were excluded. Clinical symptoms, serum thyroxine, TRAb, thyroid ultrasound and orbital computed tomography were used for diagnosis. Using Ficoll-Paque density gradient centrifugation, PBMCs were isolated from about 9.4 ml of fresh peripheral blood. Trizol reagent was used to extract the total RNA, and its quality was then checked on an Agilent 2100 Bioanalyzer.

The TCR comes from a woman aged 18-30 years with Graves' ophthalmopathy. Donor details come from another sample of the same person, matched by shared clones. The V gene is TRBV27 and the J gene is TRBJ2-7; the D assignment is uncertain and may be TRBD1 or TRBD2, with 5 bases supporting each. The sample was peripheral blood. Read as DNA, the sequence is TGTGCCAGCAGTTTTCAGGGTGGTGGGAGTAGCTACGAGCAGTACTTC. Its coded protein is CASSFQGGGSSYEQYF.